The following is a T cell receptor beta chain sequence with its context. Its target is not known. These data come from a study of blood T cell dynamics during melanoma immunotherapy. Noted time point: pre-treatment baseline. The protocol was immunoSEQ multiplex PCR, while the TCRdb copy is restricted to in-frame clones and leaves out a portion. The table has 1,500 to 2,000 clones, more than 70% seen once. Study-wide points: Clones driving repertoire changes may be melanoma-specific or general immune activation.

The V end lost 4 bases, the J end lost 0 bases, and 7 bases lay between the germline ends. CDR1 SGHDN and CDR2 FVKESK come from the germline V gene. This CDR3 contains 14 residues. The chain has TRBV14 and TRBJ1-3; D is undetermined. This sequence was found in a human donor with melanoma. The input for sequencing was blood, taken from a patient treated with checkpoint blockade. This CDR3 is CASSPTVSGNTIYF. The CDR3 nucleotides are TGTGCCAGCAGCCCCACAGTCTCTGGAAACACCATATATTTT.